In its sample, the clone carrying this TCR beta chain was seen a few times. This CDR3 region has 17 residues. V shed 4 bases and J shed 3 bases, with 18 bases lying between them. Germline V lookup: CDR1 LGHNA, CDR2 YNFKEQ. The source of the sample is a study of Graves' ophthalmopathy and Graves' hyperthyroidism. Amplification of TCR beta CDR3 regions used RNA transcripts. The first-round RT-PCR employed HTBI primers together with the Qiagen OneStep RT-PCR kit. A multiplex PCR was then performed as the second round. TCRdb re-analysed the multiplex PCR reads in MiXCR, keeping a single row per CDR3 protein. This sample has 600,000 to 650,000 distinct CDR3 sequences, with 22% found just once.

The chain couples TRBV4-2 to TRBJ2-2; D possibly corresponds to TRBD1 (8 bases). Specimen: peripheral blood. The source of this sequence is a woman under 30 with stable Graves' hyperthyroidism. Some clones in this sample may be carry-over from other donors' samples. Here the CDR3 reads CASSPRGGQEYTGELFF. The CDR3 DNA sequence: TGTGCCAGCAGCCCCAGGGGGGGACAGGAGTACACCGGGGAGCTGTTTTTT.